What follows are 30 T cell receptor beta chains derived from one specimen sequenced in a study of T cells in Graves' hyperthyroidism and ophthalmopathy. Using RNA transcripts as the source, TCR beta CDR3 regions were amplified. First-round RT-PCR with HTBI primers amplified the TCR CDR3 region. Via MiXCR, TCRdb re-called the multiplex PCR reads, giving one row per CDR3 protein. The sample holds some 620,000 distinct CDR3 sequences; roughly 17% are singletons and the top ten take 3% to 4.5%. What was sequenced was blood. The receptors were gathered from a young woman with Graves' hyperthyroidism.

Points on this clonotype: This may stem from a read error, because a much larger clone lies one nucleotide away. The V and J genes are TRBV12-3 or TRBV12-4 and TRBJ2-7; 9 nucleotides agree with TRBD2. This CDR3 has 16 amino acids. CDR3 sequence: CASSLRLAGSSYEHYF. The CDR3 DNA reads as TGTGCCAGCAGTTTACGGCTAGCGGGAAGCTCCTACGAGCATTACTTC.

The rearrangement joins TRBV7-9 to TRBJ2-2; 9 bases are shared with TRBD1. The CDR3 is 16 amino acids. The V gene's germline CDR1 is SEHNR and CDR2 FQNEAQ (reference sequence). Trimming took 6 bases from V and 4 from J; bases not matched to a gene: 9. The CDR3 DNA is TGTGCCAGCAGTACCTCGGGACAGGGAATCACCGGGGAGCTGTTTTTT. Its translation: CASSTSGQGITGELFF.

In its sample, this clonotype was seen a few times. The rearrangement links TRBV6-1 to TRBJ2-1, with D possibly being TRBD1 (5 bases). V was clipped by 11 bases and J by 15 bases, with 17 bases between them. This CDR3 is built from 10 residues. Germline V gene lookup returns CDR1 MNHNS and CDR2 SASEGT. The CDR3 sequence: CAGRAGYPFF. In DNA form, the CDR3 reads TGTGCCGGACGGGCAGGGTATCCGTTCTTC.

This clonotype was seen ten or more times. This chain connects TRBV28 to TRBJ1-5, with D hard to call. V was pared by 4 bases and J by 1 base, with 11 bases between. The CDR3 extends over 15 amino acids. Germline values: CDR1 MDHEN, CDR2 SYDVKM. The CDR3 here is CASSSSGASNQPQHF. CDR3 DNA sequence: TGTGCCAGCAGTTCCTCAGGAGCCAGCAATCAGCCCCAGCATTTT.

Many counts were recorded for this clonotype. This sequence joins TRBV20-1 and TRBJ2-2, with a weak D call TRBD1 (5 bases). Germline loops: CDR1 DFQATT, CDR2 SNEGSKA (reference sequence). V shed 2 bases and J shed 6 bases, with 7 bases lying between them. This CDR3 is built from 12 residues. For the CDR3, the DNA is TGCAGTGCTAGACAGGGATCCGGGGAGCTGTTTTTT. Its translation is CSARQGSGELFF.

This clonotype has a count of ten or more. The V call is TRBV7-8, the J call TRBJ1-1, with TRBD1 as a possible D gene (6 bases). From germline, CDR1 is SGHVS and CDR2 FQNEAQ. Trimming removed 3 bases at V and 4 bases at J, with 15 bases between. The CDR3 totals 15 residues. CDR3 DNA: TGTGCCAGCAGCTTCGGGCAGGGGCCCTTCACTGAAGCTTTCTTT. Its translation is CASSFGQGPFTEAFF.

This clonotype was counted ten times or more. The V gene is TRBV28, the J gene TRBJ2-7, with unresolved D. V lost 2 bases and J lost 2, with 16 bases in between. The CDR3 is made up of 16 amino acids. Germline V gene lookup returns CDR1 MDHEN and CDR2 SYDVKM. CDR3 DNA sequence: TGTGCCAGCAGTTTAGGGATCCCGGGCCTCCCCTACGAGCAGTACTTC. This sequence encodes CASSLGIPGLPYEQYF.

The CDR3 here is CASSLLRTGGDGYTF. Written as DNA, the CDR3 is TGTGCCAGCAGCTTATTGAGAACAGGGGGCGACGGCTACACCTTC. The chain links TRBV7-2 to TRBJ1-2; 9 bases align to TRBD1. The J segment lost 8 bases and the V segment lost 2 bases, leaving 9 bases of the junction unmatched. This CDR3 contains 15 residues. Germline CDR1 is SGHTA and CDR2 is FQGNSA.

This chain connects TRBV6-5 to TRBJ2-7; TRBD2 matches at 10 bases. Losses at the gene ends were 7 bases for V and 5 bases for J; bases not matched to a gene: 14. There are 16 residues in the CDR3. Germline V gives CDR1 MNHEY, CDR2 SVGAGI. The CDR3 DNA is TGTGCCAGCACCTACTTGCCTAGCGGGAGAGGGGACGAGCAGTACTTC. This translates into CASTYLPSGRGDEQYF.

This clonotype was counted at least ten times. The rearrangement uses TRBV12-3 or TRBV12-4 and TRBJ1-5; D might be TRBD1 (6 bases). This CDR3 comprises 14 residues. V lost 1 base, J lost 8 bases, and 12 bases lay in between. The CDR3 loop reads CASSLEGGREPQHF. In DNA form, the CDR3 reads TGTGCCAGCAGTTTAGAAGGGGGACGCGAGCCCCAGCATTTT.

This sequence joins TRBV24-1 and TRBJ1-5, with D perhaps matching TRBD1 (6 bases). V lost 8 bases to trimming and J lost 3 bases, with 7 bases between them. CDR1 and CDR2 (germline): KGHDR, SFDVKD. The CDR3 is 12 amino acids. The CDR3 region has the DNA TGTGCCACCAACAGGGCCAATCAGCCCCAGCATTTT. Its translation is CATNRANQPQHF.

This clonotype was recorded at least ten times. The chain combines TRBV3-1 with TRBJ2-5; D gene uncertain. The V gene's germline CDR1 is LGHDT and CDR2 YNNKEL (reference sequence). The CDR3 extends over 14 amino acids. V lost 4 bases to trimming and J lost 3 bases, with 12 bases between them. CDR3 nucleotides: TGTGCCAGCAGCCCTACGCGTGAGAAAGAGACCCAGTACTTC. It encodes CASSPTREKETQYF.

This clonotype was picked up many times. V is TRBV11-2 and J is TRBJ2-1; 9 nucleotides line up with TRBD1. CDR3 length equals 15 residues. CDR1 and CDR2 (germline): SGHAT, FQNNGV. With 4 bases clipped from V and 8 bases from J, the junction kept 9 bases outside the gene matches. CDR3 nucleotide sequence: TGTGCCAGCAGCTCCGAAGGGACAGGGTTTTATGAGCAGTTCTTC. Amino acid sequence: CASSSEGTGFYEQFF.

The CDR3 bases are TGCGCCAGCAGCTTGGCCGACCTACCGGGACTAGAGAGGTACGAGCAGTACTTC. Translation gives CASSLADLPGLERYEQYF. The chain uses TRBV5-1 and TRBJ2-7, with TRBD2 matching over 8 bases. J gave up 4 bases and V 0 bases, and 15 bases lay outside the gene matches. The germline CDR1 and CDR2 sequences are SGHRS and YFSETQ. The CDR3 runs to 18 residues.

This clonotype was seen ten or more times. V and J are TRBV7-9 and TRBJ1-4, with TRBD1 matching over 10 bases. The V and J ends lost 10 bases and 8 bases, in that order; junction bases with no gene match: 7. CDR1 and CDR2 from the germline V gene are SEHNR and FQNEAQ (reference sequence). The CDR3 is 13 residues long. In DNA, the CDR3 is TGTGCCATTCGACAGGGGGCTGGAGAAAAACTGTTTTTT. Translated: CAIRQGAGEKLFF.

CDR3 amino acids: CASSFRGGTGNTIYF. The CDR3 DNA is TGTGCCAGCAGTTTCAGGGGGGGGACTGGAAACACCATATATTTT. V and J are TRBV28 and TRBJ1-3; 7 bases line up with TRBD1. Looked up from germline, CDR1 is MDHEN and CDR2 is SYDVKM. Trimming cost V 3 bases and J 2 bases; bases outside gene matches: 4. This CDR3 contains 15 residues. Drawing the rest from reference TRBV28 and TRBJ1-3, the complete variable domain is DVKVTQSSRYLVKRTGEKVFLECVQDMDHENMFWYRQDPGLGLRLIYFSYDVKMKEKGDIPEGYSVSREKKERFSLILESASTNQTSMYLCASSFRGGTGNTIYFGEGSWLTVV.

The table lists this clonotype with many counts. J is TRBJ1-1 and V is TRBV20-1; TRBD1 aligns across 8 bases. The CDR3 sequence is 13 residues long. Germline lookup yields CDR1 DFQATT and CDR2 SNEGSKA (reference sequence). The V and J ends lost 0 bases and 10 bases, in that order; junction bases with no gene match: 7. The CDR3 protein is CSARDGWTGRAFF. CDR3 sequence (DNA): TGCAGTGCTAGAGATGGGTGGACAGGGCGAGCTTTCTTT.

This clonotype has just a few counts. The chain is built from TRBV28 and TRBJ2-1; TRBD2 agrees at 8 bases. Germline V gene sequence: CDR1 MDHEN, CDR2 SYDVKM. There are 21 residues in the CDR3. The ends lost 3 bases at V and 0 bases at J; junction bases unmatched: 19. The DNA for the CDR3 is TGTGCCAGCAGTTTTCCGATTGGTCTAGCGGGTACCACCAGCTCCTACAATGAGCAGTTCTTC. Translation gives CASSFPIGLAGTTSSYNEQFF.

The table lists this clonotype with many counts. This chain joins TRBV2 and TRBJ1-5, with 10 nucleotides matching TRBD1. Looked up from germline, CDR1 is SNHLY and CDR2 is FYNNEI. V trimming: 4 bases; J trimming: 6 bases; junction bases outside the gene matches: 3. This CDR3 is 14 amino acids long. Here the CDR3 DNA reads TGTGCCAGCAGTGGACAGGGGGCGAGTCAGCCCCAGCATTTT. This gives the protein CASSGQGASQPQHF.

A few counts support this clonotype. The J gene is TRBJ2-3, the V gene TRBV12-3 or TRBV12-4; possible D gene TRBD2, 6 bases. Deletions cut 8 bases from V and 2 bases from J, with 17 bases between. This CDR3 contains 15 residues. In DNA form, the CDR3 reads TGTGCCAGCGGGCTAGCGTCCATCTACACAGATACGCAGTATTTT. It specifies CASGLASIYTDTQYF.

The chain combines TRBV2 with TRBJ2-4, with D hard to call. This CDR3 contains 14 residues. The V and J ends lost 3 bases and 2 bases respectively, with 8 bases between them. Germline V gives CDR1 SNHLY, CDR2 FYNNEI. The CDR3 here is CASSDGLTKNIQYF. For the CDR3, the DNA is TGTGCCAGCAGTGATGGCTTAACCAAAAACATTCAGTACTTC.

V is TRBV12-5 and J is TRBJ2-7; D not resolved. The CDR3 loop spans 14 amino acids. V was shortened by 5 bases and J by 1 base, with 12 bases between the two germline ends. In germline, CDR1 is LGHNT, CDR2 FRNRAP. CDR3 amino acids: CASGPNPPSYEQYF. The CDR3 DNA sequence: TGTGCTAGTGGTCCAAACCCCCCTTCCTACGAGCAGTACTTC.

This clonotype was counted only a few times. The rearrangement links TRBV20-1 to TRBJ1-5; 8 bases match TRBD1. Germline trimming cut 3 bases from V and 0 bases from J; bases unmatched to any gene: 4. Germline V gives CDR1 DFQATT, CDR2 SNEGSKA (reference sequence). The CDR3 runs 15 residues. CDR3 sequence (DNA): TGCAGTGCTAGCCAGGGGGCGTATAGCAATCAGCCCCAGCATTTT. It translates to CSASQGAYSNQPQHF.

This clonotype was observed a few times. V is TRBV24-1 and J is TRBJ2-7; 8 nucleotides match TRBD2. Per germline, CDR1 KGHDR and CDR2 SFDVKD. V gave up 8 bases and J gave up 3 bases; unmatched junction bases: 8. The CDR3 is 14 residues long. The CDR3 protein is CATTAGGPLYEQYF. The CDR3 DNA is TGTGCCACCACGGCGGGAGGCCCACTCTACGAGCAGTACTTC.

The chain joins TRBV6-5 to TRBJ1-4; 7 nucleotides agree with TRBD1. The germline CDR1 and CDR2 sequences are MNHEY and SVGAGI. This CDR3 region has 15 residues. The V and J ends lost 0 bases and 13 bases, in that order; junction bases with no gene match: 11. The CDR3, as DNA: TGTGCCAGCAGTTACTCGGATTCTTTGGCAGGGGGACTGTTTTTT. Translating it yields CASSYSDSLAGGLFF.

As concerns this clonotype: This sequence may be a read error, since a much larger clone differs from it by one base. This chain links TRBV5-1 with TRBJ1-1; D is uncertain. The CDR3 consists of 12 residues. Between the trimmed V and J ends, which lost 4 bases and 7 bases, there was a span of 11 bases. Per the germline V gene, CDR1 is SGHRS and CDR2 is YFSETQ. CDR3 sequence: CASSLPFDEAFF. In nucleotides, the CDR3 is TGCGCCAGCAGCCTCCCTTTCGATGAAGCTTTCTTT.

This clonotype has a count of ten or more. The chain carries TRBV2 and TRBJ2-5, with 9 nucleotides matching TRBD2. Losses at the gene ends were 5 bases for V and 4 bases for J; bases not matched to a gene: 14. The CDR3 contains 17 residues. CDR1 SNHLY and CDR2 FYNNEI come from the germline V gene. The CDR3 DNA sequence: TGTGCCAGCAGTTTTCCCAGGGGCGGGAGGGCCGGAGAGACCCAGTACTTC. It codes for CASSFPRGGRAGETQYF.

Only a few counts were recorded for this clonotype. CDR3: CASSEGTGRPPLHF. In nucleotides, the CDR3 is TGTGCCAGCAGTGAAGGGACAGGCCGTCCACCCCTCCACTTT. J is TRBJ1-6 and V is TRBV2; 7 bases align to TRBD1. The CDR3 totals 14 residues. The V segment lost 1 base and the J segment 11 bases; nucleotides outside the gene matches: 5. Germline V gene lookup returns CDR1 SNHLY and CDR2 FYNNEI.

This clonotype showed up just a few times. The chain has TRBV12-3 or TRBV12-4 and TRBJ1-1; D is ambiguous. The CDR3 sequence is 12 residues long. V lost 5 bases, J lost 10 bases, and 14 bases lay in between. In DNA form, the CDR3 reads TGTGCCAGCAGTACCAGGAGACTGGGAGCTTTCTTT. Protein product: CASSTRRLGAFF.

This clonotype has at least ten counts. The chain links TRBV20-1 to TRBJ2-7; D remains unclear. CDR1 is DFQATT and CDR2 is SNEGSKA in the germline V gene (reference sequence). V lost 1 base and J lost 3, with 13 bases in between. The CDR3 is 14 amino acids. The DNA of the CDR3 is TGCAGTGCTAGAGGAGGTAGCTCCGACTACGAGCAGTACTTC. It translates to CSARGGSSDYEQYF.